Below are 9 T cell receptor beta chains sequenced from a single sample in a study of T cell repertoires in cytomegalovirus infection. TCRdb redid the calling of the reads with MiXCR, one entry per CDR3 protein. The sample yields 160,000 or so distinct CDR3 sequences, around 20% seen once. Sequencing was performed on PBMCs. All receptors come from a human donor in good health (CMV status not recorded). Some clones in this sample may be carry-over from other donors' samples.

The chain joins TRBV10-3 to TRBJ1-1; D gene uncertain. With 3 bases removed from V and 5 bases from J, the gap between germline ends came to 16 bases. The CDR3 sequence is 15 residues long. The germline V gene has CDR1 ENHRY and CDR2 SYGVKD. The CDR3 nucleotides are TGTGCCATCAGTGAACCCCAGAAGGGAGGGACTGAAGCTTTCTTT. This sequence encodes CAISEPQKGGTEAFF.

The CDR3 nucleotides read TGTGCCAGCAGCCATACAGCAACTAATGAAAAACTGTTTTTT. This sequence encodes CASSHTATNEKLFF. This chain links TRBV14 with TRBJ1-4; D gene uncertain. V lost 3 bases, J lost 0 bases, and 5 bases lay in between. The CDR3 sequence is 14 residues long. Germline V gives CDR1 SGHDN, CDR2 FVKESK. Supplemented by reference TRBV14 and TRBJ1-4, the full variable domain reads EAGVTQFPSHSVIEKGQTVTLRCDPISGHDNLYWYRRVMGKEIKFLLHFVKESKQDESGMPNNRFLAERTGGTYSTLKVQPAELEDSGVYFCASSHTATNEKLFFGSGTQLSVL.

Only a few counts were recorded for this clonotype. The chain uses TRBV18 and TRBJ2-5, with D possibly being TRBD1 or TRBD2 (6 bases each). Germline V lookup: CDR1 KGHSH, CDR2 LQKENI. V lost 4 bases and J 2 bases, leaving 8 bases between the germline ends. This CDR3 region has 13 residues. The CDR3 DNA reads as TGTGCCAGCTCACGGGGGGCTCAAGAGACCCAGTACTTC. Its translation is CASSRGAQETQYF.

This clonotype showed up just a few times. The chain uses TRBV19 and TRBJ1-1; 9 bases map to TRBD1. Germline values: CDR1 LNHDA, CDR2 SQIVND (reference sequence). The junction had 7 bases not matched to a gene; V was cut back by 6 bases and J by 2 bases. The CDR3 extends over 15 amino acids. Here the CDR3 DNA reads TGTGCCAGTAGCGGGACAGGGCGAGCAAACACTGAAGCTTTCTTT. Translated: CASSGTGRANTEAFF. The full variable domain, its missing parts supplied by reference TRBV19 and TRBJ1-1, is DGGITQSPKYLFRKEGQNVTLSCEQNLNHDAMYWYRQDPGQGLRLIYYSQIVNDFQKGDIAEGYSVSREKKESFPLTVTSAQKNPTAFYLCASSGTGRANTEAFFGQGTRLTVV.

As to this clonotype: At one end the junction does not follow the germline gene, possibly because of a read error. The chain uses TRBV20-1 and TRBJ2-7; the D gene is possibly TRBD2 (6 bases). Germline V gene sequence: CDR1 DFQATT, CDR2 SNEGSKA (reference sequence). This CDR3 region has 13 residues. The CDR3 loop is CSADPASVYEQHF. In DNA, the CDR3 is TGCAGTGCTGACCCGGCTAGCGTCTACGAGCAGCACTTC.

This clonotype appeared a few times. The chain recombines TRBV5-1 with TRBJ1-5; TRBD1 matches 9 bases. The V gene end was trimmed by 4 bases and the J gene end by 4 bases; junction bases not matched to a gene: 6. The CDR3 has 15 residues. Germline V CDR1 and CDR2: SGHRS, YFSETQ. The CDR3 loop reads CASSETGGFNQPQHF. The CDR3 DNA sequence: TGCGCCAGCAGCGAGACAGGGGGATTTAATCAGCCCCAGCATTTT.

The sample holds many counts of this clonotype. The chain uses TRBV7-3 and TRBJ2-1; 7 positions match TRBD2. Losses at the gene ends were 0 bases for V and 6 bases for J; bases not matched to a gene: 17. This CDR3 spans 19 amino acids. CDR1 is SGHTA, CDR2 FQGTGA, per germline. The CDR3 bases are TGTGCCAGCAGCTTAACCCCAGCCAGCGGGGAGATGGGCCGCAATGAGCAGTTCTTC. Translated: CASSLTPASGEMGRNEQFF.

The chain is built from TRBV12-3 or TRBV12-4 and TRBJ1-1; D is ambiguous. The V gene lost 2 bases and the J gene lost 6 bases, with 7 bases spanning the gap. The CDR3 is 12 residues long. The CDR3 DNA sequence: TGTGCCAGCAGTTTATACCCTTCTGAAGCTTTCTTT. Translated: CASSLYPSEAFF.

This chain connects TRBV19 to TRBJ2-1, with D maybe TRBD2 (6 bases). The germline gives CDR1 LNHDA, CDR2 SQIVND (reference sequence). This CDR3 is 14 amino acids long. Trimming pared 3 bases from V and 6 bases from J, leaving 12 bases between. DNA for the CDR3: TGTGCCAGTAGTATTCCAGGGACTTTCAATGAGCAGTTCTTC. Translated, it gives CASSIPGTFNEQFF.